The rows below give T cell receptor beta chains drawn from one sample of a study of shared clonotypes between healthy human individuals. Libraries were prepared by immunoSEQ multiplex PCR; TCRdb keeps only in-frame clonotypes and omits some of them. The table includes over 800,000 clones, almost 95% detected once. Sequences were obtained from naive CD8+ T cells sorted from blood. These receptors were obtained from a man younger than 40 in good health. Both conserved end residues are part of each CDR3. Each record gives: V gene, clone size, D gene, J gene, CDR3 protein, CDR3 DNA. The D gene is left open where the match is weak. Not all rows give a size; the values are once, few, many and, for expanded clones, a class.

>TRBV27|-|-|TRBJ2-1
CASSERAPREEKYNEQFF
TGTGCCAGCAGTGAGAGGGCCCCAAGGGAAGAAAAATACAATGAGCAGTTCTTC
>TRBV14|-|-|TRBJ2-1
CASSQVASYNEQFF
TGTGCCAGCAGCCAAGTTGCAAGCTACAATGAGCAGTTCTTC
>TRBV10-1|-|TRBD2|TRBJ2-7
CASSAAREYEQYF
TGCGCCAGCAGTGCAGCGCGGGAGTACGAGCAGTACTTC
>TRBV7-9|-|TRBD1|TRBJ2-7
CASSSGDRHTYEQYF
TGTGCCAGCAGCTCCGGGGACAGGCATACCTACGAGCAGTACTTC
>TRBV9|-|-|TRBJ2-4
CASSGDENIQYF
TGTGCCAGCAGCGGGGACGAAAACATTCAGTACTTC
>TRBV27|-|TRBD2|TRBJ2-1
CASSLPGGRENEQFF
TGTGCCAGCAGTTTACCCGGCGGGAGGGAGAATGAGCAGTTCTTC
>TRBV28|-|-|TRBJ2-7
CATGQLPSYEQYF
TGTGCCACAGGACAGTTACCCTCCTACGAGCAGTACTTC
>TRBV14|once|-|TRBJ1-1
CASSQFHTEAFF
TGTGCCAGCAGCCAATTCCACACTGAAGCTTTCTTT
>TRBV28|-|-|TRBJ2-7
CASSLPEIVPYEQYF
TGTGCCAGCAGCCTCCCAGAGATTGTTCCCTACGAGCAGTACTTC
>TRBV5-1|-|-|TRBJ2-3
CASSSSVASPLPDTQYF
TGCGCCAGCAGCTCCTCGGTGGCTAGCCCCCTCCCAGATACGCAGTATTTT
>TRBV7-9|-|TRBD1|TRBJ2-7
CASSLGGTGVYEQYF
TGTGCCAGCAGCTTAGGTGGGACAGGGGTATACGAGCAGTACTTC
>TRBV5-1|-|TRBD1|TRBJ1-4
CASSLAAGGRGTNEKLFF
TGCGCCAGCAGCTTGGCGGCAGGGGGAAGGGGAACTAATGAAAAACTGTTTTTT
>TRBV28|-|-|TRBJ2-2
CATAADFTGELFF
TGTGCCACTGCGGCCGATTTCACCGGGGAGCTGTTTTTT
>TRBV7-2|-|-|TRBJ2-1
CASSPTRVSYNEQFF
TGTGCCAGCAGCCCAACTAGGGTATCCTACAATGAGCAGTTCTTC
>TRBV6-5|-|TRBD2|TRBJ2-1
CASSSTDGTSGNEQFF
TGTGCCAGCAGTTCAACCGACGGGACTAGCGGCAATGAGCAGTTCTTC
>TRBV27|-|-|TRBJ1-3
CASGTLGGNTIYF
TGTGCCAGTGGGACCCTCGGGGGAAACACCATATATTTT
>TRBV27|-|-|TRBJ2-7
CASSSWTPSYEQYF
TGTGCCAGCAGTTCCTGGACACCCAGCTACGAGCAGTACTTC
>TRBV5-4|-|-|TRBJ2-1
CASSLALGLGNEQFF
TGTGCCAGCAGCTTGGCTTTAGGGTTGGGAAATGAGCAGTTCTTC
>TRBV7-9|-|TRBD2|TRBJ2-1
CASSITSGRISYNEQFF
TGTGCCAGCAGCATAACGAGCGGGAGAATTTCCTACAATGAGCAGTTCTTC
>TRBV7-9|-|-|TRBJ2-5
CASSNDQGTWDVRTQYF
TGTGCCAGCAGCAACGATCAAGGGACATGGGATGTTCGGACCCAGTACTTC
>TRBV29-1|-|-|TRBJ1-1
CSAHRIGTEAFF
TGCAGCGCTCATCGGATAGGGACTGAAGCTTTCTTT
>TRBV9|-|-|TRBJ1-1
CASSGGGVSNEAFF
TGTGCCAGCAGCGGTGGGGGCGTATCGAACGAAGCTTTCTTT
>TRBV28|-|-|TRBJ2-7
CASSPPSHEQYF
TGTGCCAGCAGCCCCCCCAGTCACGAGCAGTACTTC
>TRBV27|-|-|TRBJ2-2
CASSPVTGELFF
TGTGCCAGCAGTCCAGTCACCGGGGAGCTGTTTTTT
>TRBV6-1|-|-|TRBJ2-3
CASRPTDYTQYF
TGTGCCAGCAGGCCGACGGACTATACGCAGTATTTT